Presented here are 13 T cell receptor beta chains from one specimen sequenced in a study of blood T cells in healthy people across ages. A second PCR of about 7 to 12 cycles used a sample-barcoded 5' primer and a J-beta primer mix. TCRdb processed the 5' RACE reads anew with MiXCR; each CDR3 protein has one entry. The sample has roughly 680,000 distinct CDR3 sequences, around 50% seen once. The sequenced sample was blood. Every receptor here comes from a woman of 80 years or more in good health.

The CDR3 DNA reads TGCAGCGTCCCTTCTTGGGCGGAATTAACTGAAGCTTTCTTT. As protein: CSVPSWAELTEAFF. The chain joins TRBV29-1 to TRBJ1-1; D is ambiguous. V was shortened by 6 bases and J by 5 bases, with 19 bases between the two germline ends. Germline V lookup: CDR1 SQVTM, CDR2 ANQGSEA. CDR3 length: 14 amino acids.

The CDR3 DNA is TGCAGTGTTGAGGGGAGACCCCTCCACTTT. Protein sequence: CSVEGRPLHF. J is TRBJ1-6 and V is TRBV20-1; a possible D gene is TRBD1 (5 bases). The germline V and J ends were trimmed by 7 bases and 12 bases, with 10 bases remaining between them. The V gene's germline CDR1 is DFQATT and CDR2 SNEGSKA (reference sequence). The CDR3 contains 10 residues.

With respect to this clonotype: It may be a read error: a sequence one base away is much more abundant. The rearrangement links TRBV7-3 to TRBJ2-1; 8 nucleotides match TRBD2. V lost 4 bases and J lost 10; bases outside the gene matches: 6. The CDR3 is made up of 13 amino acids. Germline values: CDR1 SGHTA, CDR2 FQGTGA. The CDR3, as DNA: TGTGCCAGCAGCTACCGGGGGGGAAAGGAGCAGTTCTTC. Protein product: CASSYRGGKEQFF.

The chain is built from TRBV6-1 and TRBJ1-2; 7 bases align to TRBD1. This CDR3 spans 15 amino acids. J lost 4 bases, V lost 4 bases, and 9 bases had no gene match. The germline V gene has CDR1 MNHNS and CDR2 SASEGT. For the CDR3, the DNA is TGTGCCAGCAGTGGAACAGGGGCTAATCCCTATGGCTACACCTTC. Translation: CASSGTGANPYGYTF.

About this clonotype itself: A much larger clone differs from this one at a single base, so this may be a read error. The V call is TRBV5-1, the J call TRBJ2-1; the D gene is possibly TRBD2 (6 bases). Trimming pared 4 bases from V and 14 bases from J, leaving 13 bases between. The CDR3 is made up of 11 amino acids. Germline CDR1 reads SGHRS; CDR2 reads YFSETQ. CDR3 bases: TGCGCCAGCAGCAGTACGACTAGGAAGTTCTTC. It encodes CASSSTTRKFF.

The V and J genes are TRBV20-1 and TRBJ2-2, with D possibly matching TRBD2 (5 bases). The V and J ends lost 1 base and 4 bases respectively, with 13 bases between them. CDR3 length: 15 residues. Germline V CDR1 and CDR2: DFQATT, SNEGSKA (reference sequence). The CDR3 DNA reads TGCAGTGCTAGAGCGCAGGACTCTCGCACCGGGGAGCTGTTTTTT. Amino acids: CSARAQDSRTGELFF.

The rearrangement joins TRBV5-1 to TRBJ2-3; 9 bases fit TRBD2. CDR3 length: 14 residues. Germline V lookup: CDR1 SGHRS, CDR2 YFSETQ. J was trimmed by 4 bases and V by 7 bases; bases with no gene match: 7. CDR3 sequence: CASYSGSRSDTQYF. CDR3 bases: TGCGCCAGCTATAGCGGGAGCAGATCAGATACGCAGTATTTT.

This clonotype was seen ten or more times. The chain joins TRBV28 to TRBJ2-7, with D perhaps being TRBD1 or TRBD2 (5 bases each). The CDR3 length is 14 residues. V was shortened by 7 bases and J by 1 base, with 14 bases between the two germline ends. CDR1 is MDHEN and CDR2 is SYDVKM in the germline V gene. CDR3: CASTDSRRSYEQYF. The CDR3 DNA reads TGTGCCAGCACTGACAGCCGGAGGTCCTACGAGCAGTACTTC.

The chain employs TRBV15 and TRBJ1-5; D uncertain. This CDR3 comprises 17 residues. Germline-derived CDR1 and CDR2 are LNHNV and YYDKDF (reference sequence). Trimming pared 0 bases from V and 4 bases from J, leaving 16 bases between. The DNA for the CDR3 is TGTGCCACCAGCAGAGATCCTTCCCGCGGGAAGAATCAGCCCCAGCATTTT. Protein product: CATSRDPSRGKNQPQHF.

The sample holds one count of this clonotype. A much larger clone lies one base from this, so it may be a read error. This chain connects TRBV28 to TRBJ2-2, with D perhaps TRBD2 (6 bases). From germline, CDR1 is MDHEN and CDR2 SYDVKM. The CDR3 extends over 16 amino acids. The CDR3 protein is CASSLTPTVNTGGLFF. CDR3 coding DNA: TGTGCCAGCAGTTTGACTCCGACGGTTAACACCGGGGGGCTGTTTTTT.

Remarks on this clonotype: A much larger clone lies a single base off, so this may be a read error. V usage is TRBV27 and J usage is TRBJ2-3; either TRBD1 or TRBD2 may supply D (5 bases each). CDR3 length equals 15 residues. The germline gives CDR1 MNHEY, CDR2 SMNVEV (reference sequence). CDR3 coding DNA: TGTGCCAGCAGGGGGACGAGCCGGGCGACAGAGACGCAGTATTTT. This codes for CASRGTSRATETQYF.

This clonotype was counted a few times. The rearrangement uses TRBV5-1 and TRBJ1-1; 7 positions agree with TRBD1. This CDR3 has 15 amino acids. CDR1 is SGHRS and CDR2 is YFSETQ in the germline V gene. V shed 1 base and J 0 bases; nucleotides not matched to a gene: 3. DNA for the CDR3: TGCGCCAGCAGCTTGTCGGGACAGATGAACACTGAAGCTTTCTTT. It encodes CASSLSGQMNTEAFF.

This clonotype has a single count. This chain connects TRBV6-6 to TRBJ2-5; perhaps TRBD1 as D (5 bases). From germline, CDR1 is MNHNY and CDR2 SVGAGI (reference sequence). V dropped 6 bases and J dropped 7 bases, with 12 bases sitting between them. This CDR3 is 12 amino acids long. CDR3 sequence reads: CASSSGRRTQYF. The CDR3 nucleotides are TGTGCCAGCAGCTCAGGGCGTCGGACCCAGTACTTC.